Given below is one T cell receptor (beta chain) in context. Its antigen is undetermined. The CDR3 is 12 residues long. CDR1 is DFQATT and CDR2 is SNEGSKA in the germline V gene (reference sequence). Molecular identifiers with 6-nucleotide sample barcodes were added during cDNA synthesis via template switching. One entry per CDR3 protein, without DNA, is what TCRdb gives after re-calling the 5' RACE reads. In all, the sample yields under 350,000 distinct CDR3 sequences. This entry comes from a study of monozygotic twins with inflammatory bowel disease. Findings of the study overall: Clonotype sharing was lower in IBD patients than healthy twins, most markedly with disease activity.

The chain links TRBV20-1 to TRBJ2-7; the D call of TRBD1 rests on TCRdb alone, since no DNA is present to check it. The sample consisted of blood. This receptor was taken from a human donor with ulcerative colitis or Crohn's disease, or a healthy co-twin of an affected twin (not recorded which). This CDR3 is CSQGQGVYEQYF.